The following is a TCR beta chain sequence with its context. The V and J ends lost 4 bases and 6 bases, in that order; junction bases with no gene match: 4. The CDR3 consists of 15 residues. Germline V gives CDR1 KGHDR, CDR2 SFDVKD. The data were obtained in a study of blood T cell repertoires in COVID-19. Recruitment covered about two dozen US areas and drew participants whose ages spanned about 18 to 100 years. The repertoire was sequenced with immunoSEQ multiplex PCR; TCRdb's copy has only in-frame clones and lacks some. Found here are roughly 250,000 clones, around 88% of them singletons; the top ten hold around 1.3%.

Sequences were obtained from PBMCs or T cells enriched from blood (not recorded which). The J gene is TRBJ2-1, the V gene TRBV24-1; 11 positions agree with TRBD2. The clonotype comes from a middle-aged woman with acute COVID-19. The CDR3 nucleotides read TGTGCCACCAGTGAAAGGACTAGCGGGCGCAATGAGCAGTTCTTC. As protein: CATSERTSGRNEQFF.